The 8 T cell receptor beta chains below come from one sample, sequenced in a study of T cells after somatic rescue of genetic block. Clones were sequenced by immunoSEQ multiplex PCR, and TCRdb holds only the in-frame ones, with some missing. The data contain roughly 67,000 clones, 92% of them singletons. The specimen sequenced was peripheral blood mononuclear cells (PBMCs). Every receptor here comes from a man in his forties or fifties.

Only one count was recorded for this clone. The chain links TRBV6-6 to TRBJ2-3; D is possibly TRBD1 (5 bases). Germline V gene sequence: CDR1 MNHNY, CDR2 SVGAGI (reference sequence). The CDR3 has 14 amino acids. V lost 8 bases, J lost 1 base, and 13 bases lay in between. The CDR3 protein is CASRLGHRTDTQYF. CDR3 in DNA: TGTGCCAGCCGACTCGGACACCGCACAGATACGCAGTATTTT.

In this sample, this clone turned up once. The V and J genes are TRBV15 and TRBJ1-1; D uncertain. V was trimmed by 4 bases and J by 3 bases, leaving 9 bases between them. The CDR3 runs to 13 residues. CDR1 and CDR2 (germline): LNHNV, YYDKDF (reference sequence). Here the CDR3 reads CATSNLGYTEAFF. The CDR3 region has the DNA TGTGCCACCAGCAATTTGGGATACACTGAAGCTTTCTTT.

The V call is TRBV27, the J call TRBJ2-5, with 7 bases that match TRBD1. The CDR3 loop spans 14 amino acids. CDR1 is MNHEY and CDR2 is SMNVEV in the germline V gene (reference sequence). J lost 4 bases, V lost 6 bases, and 8 bases had no gene match. CDR3 residues: CASSPGAGGETQYF. As DNA, the CDR3 is TGTGCCAGCAGCCCCGGGGCAGGGGGAGAGACCCAGTACTTC.

This rearrangement joins TRBV27 to TRBJ2-7, with 8 bases that match TRBD1. Germline assignment: CDR1 MNHEY and CDR2 SMNVEV (reference sequence). The CDR3 length is 16 residues. Trimming took 5 bases from V and 2 from J; bases not matched to a gene: 11. For the CDR3, the DNA is TGTGCCAGCAGTAGCCTCTGGACAGGGTTCGCCTACGAGCAGTACTTC. Residues: CASSSLWTGFAYEQYF.

The J gene is TRBJ2-7, the V gene TRBV28; possible D gene TRBD1, 6 bases. The ends were cut back, 5 bases at V and 0 bases at J, with 11 bases in the middle. This CDR3 has 14 amino acids. The germline V gene encodes CDR1 MDHEN and CDR2 SYDVKM. In DNA, the CDR3 is TGTGCCAGCAGTCTTGGACAGCCCTCCTACGAGCAGTACTTC. This encodes CASSLGQPSYEQYF. Full variable domain (rest looked up from reference TRBV28 and TRBJ2-7): DVKVTQSSRYLVKRTGEKVFLECVQDMDHENMFWYRQDPGLGLRLIYFSYDVKMKEKGDIPEGYSVSREKKERFSLILESASTNQTSMYLCASSLGQPSYEQYFGPGTRLTVT.

The chain has TRBV7-6 and TRBJ2-3, with 8 bases that match TRBD1. Germline-derived CDR1 and CDR2 are SGHVS and FNYEAQ. The CDR3 spans 15 residues. The trim removed 5 bases at V and 1 base at J, leaving 5 bases unmatched. CDR3 sequence (DNA): TGTGCCAGCAGCATGACAGGGGCCCGCACAGATACGCAGTATTTT. It codes for CASSMTGARTDTQYF.

This clone was picked up one time. V usage is TRBV7-2 and J usage is TRBJ2-5, with 8 bases lining up with TRBD1. This CDR3 has 15 residues. With V trimmed by 0 bases and J by 5 bases, 5 bases remained unmatched. In germline, CDR1 is SGHTA, CDR2 FQGNSA. CDR3 coding DNA: TGTGCCAGCAGCTTAGCCCCGACAGGGGCCGAGACCCAGTACTTC. The encoded protein is CASSLAPTGAETQYF.

The V gene is TRBV11-2, the J gene TRBJ2-7, with 12 positions matching TRBD1. The CDR3 length is 14 residues. Germline lookup yields CDR1 SGHAT and CDR2 FQNNGV. V shed 5 bases and J 6 bases; nucleotides not matched to a gene: 5. CDR3 protein: CASSPGTGGFEQYF. In nucleotides, the CDR3 is TGTGCCAGCAGCCCCGGGACAGGGGGCTTCGAGCAGTACTTC.